The rows below give T cell receptor beta chains drawn from one sample of a study of blood T cell repertoires in COVID-19. Clones were read by immunoSEQ multiplex PCR, and TCRdb kept only the in-frame ones, dropping some. The sample has fewer than 300,000 clones; 70% to 90% are singletons. The sample comprised PBMCs or T cells enriched from blood (not recorded which). The receptor set was obtained from a young woman who had recovered from COVID-19. Both conserved end residues are part of each CDR3. D genes are given only for firm matches. Not every row has a clone size; where given, it reads once, few, many or a size class.

DNA	CDR3	V	J	size	D
TGTGCCAGCAGCTTGCGGGCTAGCGGGGGCGCACGATCCGAGACCCAGTACTTC	CASSLRASGGARSETQYF	TRBV7-2	TRBJ2-5	few	TRBD2
TGTGCCAGTAGTACAGTTCGGAGCTCCTACAATGAGCAGTTCTTC	CASSTVRSSYNEQFF	TRBV19	TRBJ2-1	-	-
TGTGCCAGCAGCCTCGGGACAGACCTGAACACTGAAGCTTTCTTT	CASSLGTDLNTEAFF	TRBV3-1/TRBV3-2	TRBJ1-1	-	TRBD1
TGTGCCAGCAGTGACCGACCTGAGACTAGCGGGAGAGGCGATGAGCAGTTCTTC	CASSDRPETSGRGDEQFF	TRBV6-1	TRBJ2-1	-	TRBD2
TGTGCCAGCAGTGCGCGGGTTGGCAATCAGCCCCAGCATTTT	CASSARVGNQPQHF	TRBV6-4	TRBJ1-5	once	-
TGTGCCAGCAGCTTACAGGTGCTAGCCAAAAACATTCAGTACTTC	CASSLQVLAKNIQYF	TRBV7-9	TRBJ2-4	-	-
TGTGCCAGCAGGGGGCCGGGTGAAAAACTGTTTTTT	CASRGPGEKLFF	TRBV6-5	TRBJ1-4	once	-
TGTGCCAGCAGCTTAGTGGGAGTAGATACGCAGTATTTT	CASSLVGVDTQYF	TRBV7-3	TRBJ2-3	-	-
TGTGCCAGCAGCTTGTTATCCCTGGGACTAGCTAGTGCGGATGAGCAGTTCTTC	CASSLLSLGLASADEQFF	TRBV5-4	TRBJ2-1	-	TRBD2
TGTGCCAGCAGCTTAGGGGGACAAAATAATTCACCCCTCCACTTT	CASSLGGQNNSPLHF	TRBV7-8	TRBJ1-6	-	-
TGTGCCAGCAGCTCGGGATCGGACAGGGGCAATGAGCAGTTCTTC	CASSSGSDRGNEQFF	TRBV5-4	TRBJ2-1	-	TRBD1
TGCGCCAGCAGCTTGAGTCTAGCGGGGAGAACTAGCACAGATACGCAGTATTTT	CASSLSLAGRTSTDTQYF	TRBV5-1	TRBJ2-3	-	TRBD2
TGTGCCAGTAGTATGGAGGACAGGGCTGGAAACACCATATATTTT	CASSMEDRAGNTIYF	TRBV19	TRBJ1-3	-	TRBD1
TGTGCCACCAGCAGAGATGCGGAGGTTAACACCGGGGAGCTGTTTTTT	CATSRDAEVNTGELFF	TRBV15	TRBJ2-2	few	-
TGTGCCAGCTCAACCCAGGGGACAGGGTTCACTGAAGCTTTCTTT	CASSTQGTGFTEAFF	TRBV18	TRBJ1-1	-	TRBD1
TGCGCCAGCAGCCCGGCGGTTTCTCGTACCTACGAGCAGTACTTC	CASSPAVSRTYEQYF	TRBV5-1	TRBJ2-7	once	-
TGTGCCAGCAGTTTAATATCTCCCGGCAGGGTGCCCTACAATGAGCAGTTCTTC	CASSLISPGRVPYNEQFF	TRBV27	TRBJ2-1	-	-
TGTGCCAGCAGCTTAATCGGGGGAACTAATGAAAAACTGTTTTTT	CASSLIGGTNEKLFF	TRBV7-9	TRBJ1-4	-	-
TGTGCCAGCAGCTCCGGGACAGGGGTGGTAGAGACCCAGTACTTC	CASSSGTGVVETQYF	TRBV5-6	TRBJ2-5	-	TRBD1
TGTGCCAGCAGCTGGACAGGACCTGGATCCACCTACGAGCAGTACTTC	CASSWTGPGSTYEQYF	TRBV7-2	TRBJ2-7	-	TRBD1
TGTGCCAGCAGCTTAAACAGGGAGAGGGAAAAACTGTTTTTT	CASSLNREREKLFF	TRBV7-9	TRBJ1-4	-	-
TGTGCCAGCAGTTTCAGGGGGGATCAGCCCCAGCATTTT	CASSFRGDQPQHF	TRBV27	TRBJ1-5	-	TRBD1
TGTGCCAGCAGCTCCAGTGCATCCTGCTCCTACAATGAGCAGTTCTTC	CASSSSASCSYNEQFF	TRBV7-6	TRBJ2-1	-	-
TGTGCCAGCGAGTCTTCGGATACGCAGTATTTT	CASESSDTQYF	TRBV7-2	TRBJ2-3	-	-
TGTGCCAGCAGTTACTCGGGCACCGAAAATGAAAAACTGTTTTTT	CASSYSGTENEKLFF	TRBV6-5	TRBJ1-4	-	-
TGTGCCAGCAGTTTAAGGCAGGCAACTAATGAAAAACTGTTTTTT	CASSLRQATNEKLFF	TRBV28	TRBJ1-4	-	-
TGTGCCAGCAGCCCTCGACAGGGATCTAATTCACCCCTCCACTTT	CASSPRQGSNSPLHF	TRBV7-9	TRBJ1-6	-	TRBD1
TGCAGCGTTGGGACAGGCTACTATGGCTACACCTTC	CSVGTGYYGYTF	TRBV29-1	TRBJ1-2	-	TRBD1
TGCGCCAGCAGTCCCAGACTCAATCTCCCCTACAATGAGCAGTTCTTC	CASSPRLNLPYNEQFF	TRBV10-1	TRBJ2-1	-	-
TGTGCCAGCAGTTTCGAAGGGACATGGGGGCAAGGGTATGGCTACACCTTC	CASSFEGTWGQGYGYTF	TRBV28	TRBJ1-2	-	-
TGTGCCAGCAGTCGCTCTACAGGGGTGGGAACTGAAGCTTTCTTT	CASSRSTGVGTEAFF	TRBV27	TRBJ1-1	few	TRBD1
TGTGCCAGCGCCCCGACGACAGGGGGAGAAAAGGCTGAAGCTTTCTTT	CASAPTTGGEKAEAFF	TRBV3-1/TRBV3-2	TRBJ1-1	-	TRBD1
TGTGCTAGCACCGACCCCGGGACAGTATCCTACAATGAGCAGTTCTTC	CASTDPGTVSYNEQFF	TRBV28	TRBJ2-1	-	TRBD1
TGCGCCAGCAGCCAAGGTCCCGACACGGTATATGGCTACACCTTC	CASSQGPDTVYGYTF	TRBV4-1	TRBJ1-2	-	-
TGTGCCAGCAGTGAATTAGGGACACTGAACACTGAAGCTTTCTTT	CASSELGTLNTEAFF	TRBV25-1	TRBJ1-1	-	-
TGTGCCAGCAGTGAATACGACTCCATGGGCACTGAAGCTTTCTTT	CASSEYDSMGTEAFF	TRBV6-1	TRBJ1-1	-	-
TGTGCCAGCAGCTTAGTGGCGGGGGGTGTATACGAGCAGTACTTC	CASSLVAGGVYEQYF	TRBV7-2	TRBJ2-7	-	TRBD2
TGTGCCAGCAGCTTAGAACCGGGGAGCCCAGATACGCAGTATTTT	CASSLEPGSPDTQYF	TRBV11-2	TRBJ2-3	-	-
TGTGCCAGCAGCCCTGGCCCGGGACAGGGGACCACCGGGGAGCTGTTTTTT	CASSPGPGQGTTGELFF	TRBV11-3	TRBJ2-2	-	TRBD1
TGCGCCAGCAGACTCTGGAAGCCACCGGGACAGGGGAGCTCTGGGGCCAACGTCCTGACTTTC	CASRLWKPPGQGSSGANVLTF	TRBV23-1	TRBJ2-6	-	TRBD1
TGTGCCAGCAGCGGACTAGCGGGAAGATCAAATGAGCAGTTCTTC	CASSGLAGRSNEQFF	TRBV9	TRBJ2-1	-	TRBD2
TGTGCCAGCAGTGAAGCGCTTCCGGTTCTTAGGGTGGACACCTTGAACACTGAAGCTTTCTTT	CASSEALPVLRVDTLNTEAFF	TRBV2	TRBJ1-1	once	-
TGTGCCAGCAGTGAATCGGGAGGGGATAGCAATCAGCCCCAGCATTTT	CASSESGGDSNQPQHF	TRBV25-1	TRBJ1-5	-	-
TGTGCCAGCAGTTCATCAGGGGGGGAAGCTTTCTTT	CASSSSGGEAFF	TRBV28	TRBJ1-1	-	TRBD1
TGTGCCACCAGCAGCAGACAGGGTAAAGCAACTAATGAAAAACTGTTTTTT	CATSSRQGKATNEKLFF	TRBV15	TRBJ1-4	-	TRBD1
TGTGCCAGCAGTTTTAGTTTCCGGGGGGGCATGAGGACTGAAGCTTTCTTT	CASSFSFRGGMRTEAFF	TRBV28	TRBJ1-1	few	-
TGTGCCAGCAGCTTAGACCCCGGGACAGGGACTACAGATACGCAGTATTTT	CASSLDPGTGTTDTQYF	TRBV7-2	TRBJ2-3	-	TRBD1
TGCGCCAGCAGCTTGGTACTAGCGGGAGGAGGAGGCGAGCAGTACTTC	CASSLVLAGGGGEQYF	TRBV5-1	TRBJ2-7	-	TRBD2